The 15 T cell receptor beta chains given below trace back to one sample, sequenced in a study of response to subunit inactivated influenza vaccine. TCRdb re-called the RT-PCR reads through MiXCR, storing one row per CDR3 protein. The data contain 500,000 to 600,000 distinct CDR3 sequences, around 10% of them singletons. This sample also appeared in a second study, on T cells expressing NK-cell markers. That paper notes: A 5'RACE template switching approach incorporating UMIs was used to make TCR beta cDNA.

The sample here was PBMCs from blood, taken on the day of vaccination. These receptors all stem from a man in his forties or fifties who received an inactivated influenza vaccine.

Only a few counts were recorded for this clonotype. The chain uses TRBV15 and TRBJ2-3; D remains ambiguous. This CDR3 has 13 residues. Germline V gene data show CDR1 as LNHNV and CDR2 as YYDKDF (reference sequence). The V end lost 0 bases, the J end lost 5 bases, and 6 bases lay between the germline ends. The CDR3 region has the DNA TGTGCCACCAGCAGAGATGGGCAAGATACGCAGTATTTT. As protein: CATSRDGQDTQYF.

This clonotype was seen more than once but under ten times. The chain joins TRBV20-1 to TRBJ2-1; 10 bases align to TRBD2. Looked up from germline, CDR1 is DFQATT and CDR2 is SNEGSKA (reference sequence). V lost 4 bases and J lost 8; bases outside the gene matches: 11. CDR3 length equals 15 residues. For the CDR3, the DNA is TGCAGTGCTAATTTAGGAGCGGGGGGGCCCTATGAGCAGTTCTTC. Its protein is CSANLGAGGPYEQFF.

This clonotype was seen only a few times. The chain employs TRBV6-2 or TRBV6-3 and TRBJ1-2; D is ambiguous. Germline loops: CDR1 MNHEY, CDR2 SVGEGT. The CDR3 extends over 12 amino acids. The V gene lost 8 bases and the J gene lost 0 bases, with 7 bases spanning the gap. CDR3 coding DNA: TGTGCCAGCTCAGTGACTAACTATGGCTACACCTTC. Its translation: CASSVTNYGYTF.

The rearrangement links TRBV5-4 to TRBJ2-1; 7 nucleotides line up with TRBD2. The junction had 21 bases not matched to a gene; V was cut back by 3 bases and J by 9 bases. CDR3 size: 18 residues. CDR1 and CDR2 (germline): SGHNT, YYREEE (reference sequence). This chain's CDR3 is CASSSRSLLRELVREQFF. The CDR3 nucleotides read TGTGCCAGCAGCTCGAGATCCTTATTGCGGGAGCTGGTGCGTGAGCAGTTCTTC.

This clonotype has more than one count but fewer than ten. The chain has TRBV9 and TRBJ2-1; 11 positions agree with TRBD1. This CDR3 contains 15 residues. The V gene's germline CDR1 is SGDLS and CDR2 YYNGEE. V lost 4 bases and J lost 3; bases outside the gene matches: 3. The CDR3 DNA is TGTGCCAGCAGCATGGGACAGGGGGTCTACAATGAGCAGTTCTTC. Residues: CASSMGQGVYNEQFF.

There are many counts of this clonotype. The chain links TRBV10-3 to TRBJ1-6; D unclear. V lost 8 bases and J 4 bases, leaving 9 bases between the germline ends. The germline gives CDR1 ENHRY, CDR2 SYGVKD. This CDR3 has 13 residues. The CDR3 bases are TGTGCCATCTCGGAAATTTATAATTCACCCCTCCACTTT. It translates to CAISEIYNSPLHF.

This clonotype showed up just a few times. This rearrangement joins TRBV20-1 to TRBJ1-5; D call uncertain. The ends were cut back, 0 bases at V and 2 bases at J, with 17 bases in the middle. Germline values: CDR1 DFQATT, CDR2 SNEGSKA (reference sequence). The CDR3 sequence is 17 residues long. The CDR3 DNA sequence: TGCAGTGCTAGAGATGCCTCCAGGAGTGGGGGCAATCAGCCCCAGCATTTT. It encodes CSARDASRSGGNQPQHF.

The chain joins TRBV4-2 to TRBJ2-7; 8 positions match TRBD2. The CDR3 length is 17 residues. The germline V gene has CDR1 LGHNA and CDR2 YNFKEQ. The trim removed 0 bases at V and 4 bases at J, leaving 11 bases unmatched. CDR3 sequence (DNA): TGTGCCAGCAGCCAAGATCGGGGGGGAGGTGGGCATTACGAGCAGTACTTC. Amino acids: CASSQDRGGGGHYEQYF.

The sample holds a few counts of this clonotype. V usage is TRBV27 and J usage is TRBJ1-2, with 9 bases aligning to TRBD1. The CDR3 consists of 19 residues. Looked up from germline, CDR1 is MNHEY and CDR2 is SMNVEV (reference sequence). Trimming cost V 0 bases and J 2 bases; bases outside gene matches: 13. CDR3 region: CASSLSSAGQGSGNYGYTF. As DNA, the CDR3 is TGTGCCAGCAGTTTATCCTCCGCGGGACAGGGTTCGGGGAACTATGGCTACACCTTC.

CDR3 sequence: CASSFRGPTGELFF. The CDR3, as DNA: TGTGCCAGCAGTTTTAGGGGTCCCACCGGGGAGCTGTTTTTT. The V and J genes are TRBV12-3 or TRBV12-4 and TRBJ2-2; TRBD1 might be the D (5 bases). The CDR3 is 14 residues long. V was cut by 3 bases and J by 4 bases, with 9 bases left in between.

This clonotype has ten or more counts. The chain carries TRBV20-1 and TRBJ2-3, with no clear D. This CDR3 region has 11 residues. With 5 bases removed from V and 4 bases from J, the gap between germline ends came to 7 bases. Germline CDR1 and CDR2: DFQATT and SNEGSKA (reference sequence). The CDR3 DNA follows: TGCAGTGCTTACACCGCAGATACGCAGTATTTT. Translated: CSAYTADTQYF.

This clonotype occurred many times. The V call is TRBV6-2 or TRBV6-3, the J call TRBJ2-2; 7 bases agree with TRBD2. The V gene's germline CDR1 is MNHEY and CDR2 SVGEGT. V gave up 8 bases and J gave up 0 bases; unmatched junction bases: 3. The CDR3 totals 14 residues. CDR3 nucleotides: TGTGCCAGCCGCGGGGGAGCGAACACCGGGGAGCTGTTTTTT. Protein sequence: CASRGGANTGELFF.

For this clonotype: A clone one base away is much larger, so this may be a read error. The rearrangement joins TRBV20-1 to TRBJ2-5; possibly TRBD1 for D (7 bases). The germline CDR1 and CDR2 sequences are DFQATT and SNEGSKA (reference sequence). The CDR3 runs 13 residues. CDR3: CGAAGQNQETQYF. DNA of the CDR3: TGCGGTGCGGCGGGACAGAACCAAGAGACCCAGTACTTC.

This chain uses TRBV6-1 with TRBJ2-6; a possible D gene is TRBD2 (6 bases). Germline loops: CDR1 MNHNS, CDR2 SASEGT. The length of the CDR3 is 14 residues. Trimming removed 5 bases at V and 1 base at J, with 6 bases between. CDR3 in amino acids: CASSRESGANVLTF. The CDR3 DNA follows: TGTGCCAGCAGTCGGGAGTCTGGGGCCAACGTCCTGACTTTC.

This clonotype was seen a few times. This chain uses TRBV20-1 with TRBJ1-5; unclear D gene. The CDR3 runs to 12 residues. Per germline, CDR1 DFQATT and CDR2 SNEGSKA (reference sequence). V was trimmed by 4 bases and J by 5 bases, leaving 9 bases between them. The CDR3 DNA is TGCAGTGCTACGACAACGGATCAGCCCCAGCATTTT. Translated: CSATTTDQPQHF.